This T cell receptor (beta chain) was sequenced during a study of OX40 agonist ivuxolimab in advanced cancers. As for the study more broadly: Ivuxolimab was an agonistic, fully human IgG2 monoclonal antibody directed against OX40 (CD134), a costimulatory receptor. Intravenous ivuxolimab was administered to patients every 2 weeks at six dose levels: 0.01, 0.1, 0.3, 1.5, 3 and 10 mg/kg. The monotherapy dose-escalation portion (N of about 50 patients) of the phase I ivuxolimab trial is reported in the paper. Partial responses occurred in three dose-escalation patients: two with cutaneous melanoma and one with hepatocellular carcinoma. Patients were allowed to have had prior anti-PD-1, anti-PD-L1 or anti-CTLA-4 therapy, and approximately 40% of the dose-escalation patients had previously received checkpoint inhibitors. Peripheral TCRbeta sequencing was intended to test whether TCR sequence diversity was altered and clonal T-cell expansion was caused by ivuxolimab. Of the roughly 53 patients in dose escalation, 19 had hepatocellular carcinoma, roughly 15 had melanoma, 9 had renal cell carcinoma and 9 had head and neck cancer. In the dose-escalation cohort, 82.7% of patients were male, and the mean age was 60 years with a range of about 20 to 90. Overall study outcomes, separate from this receptor: In the 0.1-3.0 mg/kg groups, partial responders had among the lowest normalized peripheral clonal expansion, particularly in CD8+ T cells. Which antigens the clonally expanded peripheral T cells were specific for was not determined. Low levels of normalized T-cell clonal expansion were also seen in some patients who did not respond. On average, CD8+ T cells showed more expanded clones than CD4+ T cells after ivuxolimab. At doses of 0.1 to 3.0 mg/kg, clonal expansion of both CD4+ and CD8+ blood T cells was observed from baseline to week 6.

Genomic DNA was isolated from the sorted cells so that the TCRbeta CDR3 region could be sequenced. The immunoSEQ Assay was used for sequencing of TCRbeta CDR3 regions. TCRdb provides this immuneACCESS table in a form limited to in-frame rearrangements. Some clones are lacking; in checked studies, under half of them reflect an unresolved V gene, and why the rest are absent is not known. A total of 100,000 or so clones appear in this sample, 90% to 96% of them only once. Together, the top ten hold about 2.1% of the sample. As regards this clone: Its cognate antigen has yet to be identified. The sample holds no much larger clone one base away, and base qualities are not on file.

Patients with a history of autoimmune disease or receiving systemic immunosuppression were excluded from the trial. Peripheral blood for TCR sequencing was collected from all dose cohorts at baseline, on cycle 4 day 1, and on cycle 7 day 1. Samples came from an open-label, multicenter, first-in-human phase I dose-escalation trial of ivuxolimab. Adults with locally advanced or metastatic head and neck squamous cell, hepatocellular, melanoma or renal cell carcinoma were enrolled in the trial. Before TCR sequencing, CD4+ T cells and CD8+ T cells from peripheral blood were sorted into separate populations. The TCR sequence derives from an adult with an advanced solid tumor such as melanoma, head and neck, liver or kidney cancer. Sequences were derived from CD4+ or CD8+ T cells sorted from blood, sampled in a trial of the OX40 agonist ivuxolimab.

At the DNA level, the sequence is TGTGCCAGCAGTTTAAGTAGCGGGAGTGGGAACTACGAGCAGTACTTC. Its protein is CASSLSSGSGNYEQYF. The chain joins TRBV28 to TRBJ2-7; TRBD2 fits 9 bases in the junction. At the junction V is shortened by 2 bases and J by 3 bases; bases outside the gene matches: 8. The CDR1 and CDR2 encoded by the germline V gene are MDHEN and SYDVKM. From the cysteine through the phenylalanine, the CDR3 covers 16 amino acids. Here the CDR3 DNA is all that survives: 48 bases in frame from base 1.